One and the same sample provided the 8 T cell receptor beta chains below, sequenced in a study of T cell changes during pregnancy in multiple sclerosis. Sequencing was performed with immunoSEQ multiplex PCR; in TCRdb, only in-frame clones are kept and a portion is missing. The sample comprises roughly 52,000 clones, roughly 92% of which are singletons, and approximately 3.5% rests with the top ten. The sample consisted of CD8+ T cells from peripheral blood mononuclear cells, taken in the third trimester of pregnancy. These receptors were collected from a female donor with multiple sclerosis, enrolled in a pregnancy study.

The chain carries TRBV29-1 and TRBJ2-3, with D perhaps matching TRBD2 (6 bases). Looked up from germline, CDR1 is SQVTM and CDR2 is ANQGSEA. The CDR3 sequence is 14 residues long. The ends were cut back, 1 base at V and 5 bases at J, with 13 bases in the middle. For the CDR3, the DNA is TGCAGCGTTGAAGGAGGCGGGGTTGTAGATACGCAGTATTTT. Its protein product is CSVEGGGVVDTQYF.

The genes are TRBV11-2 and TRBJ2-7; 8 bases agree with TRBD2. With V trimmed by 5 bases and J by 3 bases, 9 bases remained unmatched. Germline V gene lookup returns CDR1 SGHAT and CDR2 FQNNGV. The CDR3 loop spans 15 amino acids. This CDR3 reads CASSTGLAELYEQYF. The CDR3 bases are TGTGCCAGCAGCACCGGACTAGCAGAACTCTACGAGCAGTACTTC.

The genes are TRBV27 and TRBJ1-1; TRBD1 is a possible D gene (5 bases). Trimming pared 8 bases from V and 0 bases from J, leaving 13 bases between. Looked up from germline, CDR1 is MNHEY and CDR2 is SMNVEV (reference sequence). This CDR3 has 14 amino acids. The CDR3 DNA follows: TGTGCCAGCCGTGGGATGGACATGAACACTGAAGCTTTCTTT. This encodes CASRGMDMNTEAFF.

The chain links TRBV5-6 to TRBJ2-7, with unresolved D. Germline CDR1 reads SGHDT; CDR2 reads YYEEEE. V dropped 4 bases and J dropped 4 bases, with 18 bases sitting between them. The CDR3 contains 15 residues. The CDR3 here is CASSMDRVRLYEQYF. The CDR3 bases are TGTGCCAGCAGCATGGACCGGGTCCGGCTTTACGAGCAGTACTTC.

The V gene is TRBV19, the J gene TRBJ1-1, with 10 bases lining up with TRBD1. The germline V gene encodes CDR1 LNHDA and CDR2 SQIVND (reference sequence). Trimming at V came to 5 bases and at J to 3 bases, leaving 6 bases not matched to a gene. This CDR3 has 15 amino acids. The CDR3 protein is CASSRDRGRDTEAFF. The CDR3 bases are TGTGCCAGTAGTCGGGACAGGGGAAGGGACACTGAAGCTTTCTTT.

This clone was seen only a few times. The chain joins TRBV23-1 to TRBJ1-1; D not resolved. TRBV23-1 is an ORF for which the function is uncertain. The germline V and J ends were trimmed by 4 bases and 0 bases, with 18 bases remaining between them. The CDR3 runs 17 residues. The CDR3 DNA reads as TGCGCCAGCAGTCGAGGACTTCCTGAGGGAGTGAACACTGAAGCTTTCTTT. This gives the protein CASSRGLPEGVNTEAFF.

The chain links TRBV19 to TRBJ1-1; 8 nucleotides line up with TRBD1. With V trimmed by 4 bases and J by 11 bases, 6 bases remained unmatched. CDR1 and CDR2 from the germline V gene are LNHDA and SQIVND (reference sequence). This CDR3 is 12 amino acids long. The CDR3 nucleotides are TGTGCCAGTAGTACGTCGACAGGGGAGGCTTTCTTT. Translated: CASSTSTGEAFF.

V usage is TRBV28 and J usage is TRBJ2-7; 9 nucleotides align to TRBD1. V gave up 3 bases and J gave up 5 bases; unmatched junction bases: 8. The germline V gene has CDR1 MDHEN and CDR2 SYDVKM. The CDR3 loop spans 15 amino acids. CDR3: CASSFFGQGRDEQYF. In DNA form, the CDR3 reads TGTGCCAGCAGTTTCTTCGGACAGGGGCGGGACGAGCAGTACTTC.